This record covers a single TCR beta chain. Its cognate antigen is unknown. These data belong to a study of cytomegalovirus exposure and HLA in healthy donors. On the study more broadly: In a previous analysis, 117 million unique TCR beta sequences were found from 150 million to 200 million T cells.

Donors in the study were healthy people who gave bone marrow. Primers included in the PCR were 60 Vbeta and 13 Jbeta primers. Measured with immunoSEQ multiplex PCR; TCRdb has only the in-frame clones, and not every one. The table has 89,000 or so clones, 84% seen once. V was pared by 3 bases and J by 0 bases, with 2 bases of the junction left unmatched. Per the germline V gene, CDR1 is MNHNS and CDR2 is SASEGT. CDR3 length: 15 amino acids. Findings of the study overall: Presence/absence analyses rested on an assumption that sequencing depth was roughly uniform across donors. 87-base-pair reads could not separate some V segments, including TRBV6-2 and TRBV6-3.

The rearrangement links TRBV6-1 to TRBJ1-2, with 9 bases lining up with TRBD1. This sequence was found in a woman aged 18 to 35 in good health and CMV-seropositive. The material sequenced was PBMCs. CDR3 sequence (DNA): TGTGCCAGCAGTGAGGGACAGGGAGCTAACTATGGCTACACCTTC. Protein product: CASSEGQGANYGYTF.